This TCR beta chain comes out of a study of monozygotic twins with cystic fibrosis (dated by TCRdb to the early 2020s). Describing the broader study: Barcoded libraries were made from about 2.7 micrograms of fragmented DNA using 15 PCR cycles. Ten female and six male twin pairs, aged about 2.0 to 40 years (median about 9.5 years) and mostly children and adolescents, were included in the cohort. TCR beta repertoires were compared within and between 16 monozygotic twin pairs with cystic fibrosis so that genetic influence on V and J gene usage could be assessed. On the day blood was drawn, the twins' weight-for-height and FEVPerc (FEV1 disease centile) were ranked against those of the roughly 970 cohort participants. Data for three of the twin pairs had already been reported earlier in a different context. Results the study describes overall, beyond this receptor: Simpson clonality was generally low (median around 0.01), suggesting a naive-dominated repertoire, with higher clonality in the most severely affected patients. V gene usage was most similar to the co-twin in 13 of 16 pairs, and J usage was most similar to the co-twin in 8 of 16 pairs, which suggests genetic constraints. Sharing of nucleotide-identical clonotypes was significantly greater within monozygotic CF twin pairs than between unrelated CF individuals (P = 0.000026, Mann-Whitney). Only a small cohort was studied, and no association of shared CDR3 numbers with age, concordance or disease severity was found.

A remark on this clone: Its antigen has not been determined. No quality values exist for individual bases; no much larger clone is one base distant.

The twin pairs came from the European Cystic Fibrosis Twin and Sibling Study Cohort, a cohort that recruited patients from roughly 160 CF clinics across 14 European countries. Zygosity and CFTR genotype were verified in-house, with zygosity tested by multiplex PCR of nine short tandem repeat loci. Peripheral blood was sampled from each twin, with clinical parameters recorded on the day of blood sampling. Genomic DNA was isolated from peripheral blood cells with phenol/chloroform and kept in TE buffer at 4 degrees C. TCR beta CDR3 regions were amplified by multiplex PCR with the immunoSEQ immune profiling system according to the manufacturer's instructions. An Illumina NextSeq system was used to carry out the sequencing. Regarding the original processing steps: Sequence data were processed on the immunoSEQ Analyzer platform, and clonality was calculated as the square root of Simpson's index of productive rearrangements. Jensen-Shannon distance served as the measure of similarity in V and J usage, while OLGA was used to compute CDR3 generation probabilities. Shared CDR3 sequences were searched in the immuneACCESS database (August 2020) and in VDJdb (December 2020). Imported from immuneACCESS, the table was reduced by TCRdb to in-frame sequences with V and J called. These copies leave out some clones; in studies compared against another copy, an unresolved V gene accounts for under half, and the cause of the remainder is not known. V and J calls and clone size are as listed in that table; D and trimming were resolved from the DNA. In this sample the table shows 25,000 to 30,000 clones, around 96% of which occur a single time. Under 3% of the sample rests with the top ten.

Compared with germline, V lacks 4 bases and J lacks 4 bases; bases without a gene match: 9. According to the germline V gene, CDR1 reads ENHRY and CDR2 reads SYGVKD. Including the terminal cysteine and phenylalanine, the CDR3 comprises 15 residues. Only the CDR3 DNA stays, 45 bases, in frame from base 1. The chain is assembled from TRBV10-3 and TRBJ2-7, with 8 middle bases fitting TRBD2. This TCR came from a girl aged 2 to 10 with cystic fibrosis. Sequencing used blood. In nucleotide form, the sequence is TGTGCCATCAGTGGGCCACTAGCGGACCCTTACGAGCAGTACTTC. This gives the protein CAISGPLADPYEQYF.